Listed below are T cell receptor beta chains from one sample, sequenced in a study of blood T cell repertoires in COVID-19. This table comes from immunoSEQ multiplex PCR, and its TCRdb copy is limited to in-frame clones, with some not included. The table lists over 200,000 clones, 88% of them singletons. Material for sequencing was peripheral blood. Receptors were obtained from a human donor in a cohort sampled during active COVID-19. Both conserved end residues are part of each CDR3. Each record gives: D gene, J gene, V gene, clone size, CDR3 DNA, CDR3 protein. D genes are given only for firm matches. Clone size, where shown, is once, few, many, or a class for clones that have expanded.

d_gene: TRBD2
j_gene: TRBJ2-3
v_gene: TRBV7-2
abundance: few
CDR3nt: TGTGCCAGCAGCTCGCGGGGGTACACAGATACGCAGTATTTT
CDR3aa: CASSSRGYTDTQYF

d_gene: -
j_gene: TRBJ1-1
v_gene: TRBV5-5
abundance: -
CDR3nt: TGTGCCAGCAGCCCCCCTTCCCGGGAGTCGTCTGAAGCTTTCTTT
CDR3aa: CASSPPSRESSEAFF

d_gene: -
j_gene: TRBJ1-2
v_gene: TRBV4-3
abundance: -
CDR3nt: TGCGCCAGCAGCCAAGAGAGGAACTTTGTAGGGAACCTACCTAATGCGGGGACCTTC
CDR3aa: CASSQERNFVGNLPNAGTF

d_gene: -
j_gene: TRBJ2-7
v_gene: TRBV4-1
abundance: -
CDR3nt: TGCGCCAGCAGCCAAGAGGGGAGCGGCTACGAGCAGTACTTC
CDR3aa: CASSQEGSGYEQYF

d_gene: -
j_gene: TRBJ1-3
v_gene: TRBV6-6
abundance: once
CDR3nt: TGTGCCAGCCAAGAGGGGGTGGGGTACACCATATATTTT
CDR3aa: CASQEGVGYTIYF

d_gene: -
j_gene: TRBJ1-1
v_gene: TRBV7-2
abundance: -
CDR3nt: TGTGCCAGCAGCTTAGAGCGGGTGAACACTGAAGCTTTCTTT
CDR3aa: CASSLERVNTEAFF

d_gene: -
j_gene: TRBJ1-5
v_gene: TRBV4-1
abundance: -
CDR3nt: TGCGCCAGCAGCCGGGAGGGTAGCAATCAGCCCCAGCATTTT
CDR3aa: CASSREGSNQPQHF

d_gene: -
j_gene: TRBJ1-3
v_gene: TRBV14
abundance: once
CDR3nt: TGTGCCAGCAGCCAAGAAAACCCACAGGTGGTCTCTGGAAACACCATATATTTT
CDR3aa: CASSQENPQVVSGNTIYF

d_gene: TRBD2
j_gene: TRBJ2-7
v_gene: TRBV6-2/TRBV6-3
abundance: -
CDR3nt: TGTGCCAGCAGTTACTCGAGACTAGCGGGAAAATCCGAGCAGTACTTC
CDR3aa: CASSYSRLAGKSEQYF

d_gene: TRBD2
j_gene: TRBJ2-3
v_gene: TRBV6-6
abundance: -
CDR3nt: TGTGCCAGCAGTCATAACACCGGGACTAGCGGGGGGGATCCTAGCACAGATACGCAGTATTTT
CDR3aa: CASSHNTGTSGGDPSTDTQYF

d_gene: TRBD1
j_gene: TRBJ2-7
v_gene: TRBV6-2/TRBV6-3
abundance: -
CDR3nt: TGTGCCAGCAGTTACCCCCCAAACCTGACAGGGGAATCCCCCTACGAGCAGTACTTC
CDR3aa: CASSYPPNLTGESPYEQYF

d_gene: TRBD2
j_gene: TRBJ2-3
v_gene: TRBV30
abundance: -
CDR3nt: TGTGCCTGGAATCGGCTAGCGGGGGGCCGAGATACGCAGTATTTT
CDR3aa: CAWNRLAGGRDTQYF

d_gene: -
j_gene: TRBJ2-3
v_gene: TRBV5-1
abundance: -
CDR3nt: TGCGCCAGCAGCCTACGCAGGGCCTCCTCCACAGATACGCAGTATTTT
CDR3aa: CASSLRRASSTDTQYF

d_gene: -
j_gene: TRBJ1-2
v_gene: TRBV1
abundance: -
CDR3nt: TGCACCAGCCCCCCGACACCCAACTATGGCTACACCTTC
CDR3aa: CTSPPTPNYGYTF

d_gene: TRBD1
j_gene: TRBJ2-7
v_gene: TRBV28
abundance: -
CDR3nt: TGTGCCAGCAGCCCTTATGACAGGGGCTCCAACGAGCAGTACTTC
CDR3aa: CASSPYDRGSNEQYF

d_gene: -
j_gene: TRBJ2-7
v_gene: TRBV3-1/TRBV3-2
abundance: once
CDR3nt: TGTGCCAGCAGCCAAGATCTGGAGGCCTACGAGCAGTACTTC
CDR3aa: CASSQDLEAYEQYF

d_gene: TRBD2
j_gene: TRBJ2-1
v_gene: TRBV9
abundance: -
CDR3nt: TGTGCCAGCAGTCCTCCGACTAGCGGGATTCTCAATGAGCAGTTCTTC
CDR3aa: CASSPPTSGILNEQFF

d_gene: TRBD1
j_gene: TRBJ1-2
v_gene: TRBV5-6
abundance: -
CDR3nt: TGTGCCAGCAGCTTGGAAGTGGTGGGGACAGGGCATGGCTACACCTTC
CDR3aa: CASSLEVVGTGHGYTF

d_gene: TRBD1
j_gene: TRBJ1-2
v_gene: TRBV7-8
abundance: few
CDR3nt: TGTGCCAGCAGCCTCGTTTTCTATCAACAGGGGGCGCGGGGCTACACCTTC
CDR3aa: CASSLVFYQQGARGYTF

d_gene: TRBD1
j_gene: TRBJ1-6
v_gene: TRBV7-3
abundance: -
CDR3nt: TGTGCCAGCAGCCCAAAAAAAGACAGGGAGTCCTATAATTCACCCCTCCACTTT
CDR3aa: CASSPKKDRESYNSPLHF

d_gene: TRBD2
j_gene: TRBJ2-7
v_gene: TRBV20-1
abundance: -
CDR3nt: TGCAGTGCTAGTCCCAGCGGGAGTTACGAGCAGTACTTC
CDR3aa: CSASPSGSYEQYF

d_gene: -
j_gene: TRBJ1-2
v_gene: TRBV20-1
abundance: -
CDR3nt: TGCAGTGCTAGGACAGACTATGGCTACACCTTC
CDR3aa: CSARTDYGYTF

d_gene: -
j_gene: TRBJ2-3
v_gene: TRBV24-1
abundance: -
CDR3nt: TGTGCCACCAGTGATTCTCTAGGTCACGATACGCAGTATTTT
CDR3aa: CATSDSLGHDTQYF

d_gene: TRBD1
j_gene: TRBJ2-6
v_gene: TRBV7-2
abundance: -
CDR3nt: TGTGCCAGCAGCTTCTGGACAGGCCACTCTGGGGCCAACGTCCTGACTTTC
CDR3aa: CASSFWTGHSGANVLTF

d_gene: -
j_gene: TRBJ2-3
v_gene: TRBV27
abundance: -
CDR3nt: TGTGCCAGCAGTCGTCTGAGCACAGATACGCAGTATTTT
CDR3aa: CASSRLSTDTQYF

d_gene: TRBD1
j_gene: TRBJ1-5
v_gene: TRBV4-1
abundance: -
CDR3nt: TGCGCCAGCAGCCAGGACAGGGTCCCCGTTAGGCCCCAGCATTTT
CDR3aa: CASSQDRVPVRPQHF

d_gene: -
j_gene: TRBJ1-1
v_gene: TRBV29-1
abundance: once
CDR3nt: TGCAGCGTTGTCGGTACAGGGCACACTGAAGCTTTCTTT
CDR3aa: CSVVGTGHTEAFF

d_gene: -
j_gene: TRBJ2-7
v_gene: TRBV5-6
abundance: -
CDR3nt: TGTGCCAGCAGAAGAGGGCCATCCCCTACTTACGAGCAGTACTTC
CDR3aa: CASRRGPSPTYEQYF

d_gene: TRBD2
j_gene: TRBJ2-1
v_gene: TRBV6-5
abundance: -
CDR3nt: TGTGCCAGCAGTTACCGGTCGGGGGGAGACAATGAGCAGTTCTTC
CDR3aa: CASSYRSGGDNEQFF

d_gene: -
j_gene: TRBJ2-1
v_gene: TRBV19
abundance: -
CDR3nt: TGTGCCAGTGAAACCGGGACTCCCGGTATTGAGCAGTTCTTC
CDR3aa: CASETGTPGIEQFF

d_gene: TRBD2
j_gene: TRBJ2-3
v_gene: TRBV9
abundance: few
CDR3nt: TGTGCCAGCAGCATCCCCGGGACTATAGGGGCGGCGTCTAGCACAGATACGCAGTATTTT
CDR3aa: CASSIPGTIGAASSTDTQYF

d_gene: TRBD1
j_gene: TRBJ1-2
v_gene: TRBV28
abundance: -
CDR3nt: TGTGCCAGCAACAGGGGCGATTACTTCGGGGGCTACACCTTC
CDR3aa: CASNRGDYFGGYTF

d_gene: -
j_gene: TRBJ1-3
v_gene: TRBV4-3
abundance: once
CDR3nt: TGCGCCAGCAGCCCGAGCCGTGAGGGTTTGTCTGGAAACACCATATATTTT
CDR3aa: CASSPSREGLSGNTIYF

d_gene: -
j_gene: TRBJ1-2
v_gene: TRBV9
abundance: -
CDR3nt: TGTGCCAGCAGCCTGGGAGGGGGTGATGGCTACACCTTC
CDR3aa: CASSLGGGDGYTF

d_gene: -
j_gene: TRBJ1-1
v_gene: TRBV9
abundance: -
CDR3nt: TGTGCCAGCAGCGAAGGACAGCCATTTATGAACACTGAAGCTTTCTTT
CDR3aa: CASSEGQPFMNTEAFF

d_gene: -
j_gene: TRBJ2-7
v_gene: TRBV7-2
abundance: once
CDR3nt: TGTGCCAGCAGCTTAGGTGGGGGGTCGGGCTACGAGCAGTACTTC
CDR3aa: CASSLGGGSGYEQYF

d_gene: TRBD1
j_gene: TRBJ1-2
v_gene: TRBV25-1
abundance: once
CDR3nt: TGTGCCAGCAGTGGAGACAGGGCTGGCTACACCTTC
CDR3aa: CASSGDRAGYTF

d_gene: -
j_gene: TRBJ1-2
v_gene: TRBV4-1
abundance: -
CDR3nt: TGCGCCAGCAGCCAAGATATGAGGGCGGGCTATGGCTACACCTTC
CDR3aa: CASSQDMRAGYGYTF

d_gene: TRBD1
j_gene: TRBJ2-1
v_gene: TRBV4-2
abundance: once
CDR3nt: TGTGCCAGCAGCCCTTACCGAGGACAGGGGATCCACAATGAGCAGTTCTTC
CDR3aa: CASSPYRGQGIHNEQFF

d_gene: TRBD1
j_gene: TRBJ2-6
v_gene: TRBV7-2
abundance: once
CDR3nt: TGTGCCAGCAGATTAACAGGGGCTGGGGCCAACGTCCTGACTTTC
CDR3aa: CASRLTGAGANVLTF

d_gene: TRBD2
j_gene: TRBJ2-7
v_gene: TRBV4-3
abundance: few
CDR3nt: TGCGCCAGCAGCCTAAACATCGGGACTAGCGGATACGAGCAGTACTTC
CDR3aa: CASSLNIGTSGYEQYF

d_gene: TRBD1
j_gene: TRBJ1-2
v_gene: TRBV5-1
abundance: -
CDR3nt: TGCGCCAGCAGCTTTCAACGACCGACAGGGCTTAACTATGGCTACACCTTC
CDR3aa: CASSFQRPTGLNYGYTF

d_gene: -
j_gene: TRBJ1-6
v_gene: TRBV7-9
abundance: -
CDR3nt: TGTGCCAGCAGATCCCGAGGAGAGGGAGTGGATTCACCCCTCCACTTT
CDR3aa: CASRSRGEGVDSPLHF

d_gene: -
j_gene: TRBJ1-3
v_gene: TRBV18
abundance: -
CDR3nt: TGTGCCAGCTCACCAAATCGCGAGGCTGGAAACACCATATATTTT
CDR3aa: CASSPNREAGNTIYF

d_gene: -
j_gene: TRBJ1-2
v_gene: TRBV6-5
abundance: -
CDR3nt: TGTGCCAGCAGAATGACAGGCAATGGCTACACCTTC
CDR3aa: CASRMTGNGYTF

d_gene: -
j_gene: TRBJ1-2
v_gene: TRBV19
abundance: once
CDR3nt: TGTGCCAGTAGTATCCGTACAGGGACGGATGGCTACACCTTC
CDR3aa: CASSIRTGTDGYTF

d_gene: TRBD1
j_gene: TRBJ1-2
v_gene: TRBV6-1
abundance: -
CDR3nt: TGTGCCAGCAGTGAGGACAGGGGATATGGCGGCTACACCTTC
CDR3aa: CASSEDRGYGGYTF

d_gene: TRBD1
j_gene: TRBJ1-2
v_gene: TRBV28
abundance: -
CDR3nt: TGTGCCAGCACTACGACTGGGACAGGGGCTATACTAGCTAACTATGGCTACACCTTC
CDR3aa: CASTTTGTGAILANYGYTF

d_gene: -
j_gene: TRBJ1-2
v_gene: TRBV4-3
abundance: -
CDR3nt: TGCGCCAGCAGGTCGGTAATCAGGGCTGACTATGGCTACACCTTC
CDR3aa: CASRSVIRADYGYTF

d_gene: -
j_gene: TRBJ1-2
v_gene: TRBV4-3
abundance: -
CDR3nt: TGCGCCAGCAGTCCAGGACAGAGCTATGGCTACACCTTC
CDR3aa: CASSPGQSYGYTF

d_gene: TRBD2
j_gene: TRBJ2-1
v_gene: TRBV28
abundance: -
CDR3nt: TGTGCCAGCAGTTTAGACCACTCGTGGCGGGAGGACAATGAGCAGTTCTTC
CDR3aa: CASSLDHSWREDNEQFF